Listed here are 5 T cell receptor beta chains from one sample, sequenced in a study of CD4+ T cells in melanoma. Clones were sequenced by immunoSEQ multiplex PCR, and TCRdb holds only the in-frame ones, with some missing. The sample includes roughly 120,000 clones, about 90% seen only once; the top ten take roughly 3.1%. What was sequenced was peripheral blood. Receptor source: a human donor with melanoma.

The chain combines TRBV10-2 with TRBJ2-1; either TRBD1 or TRBD2 may supply D (5 bases each). The CDR3 loop spans 14 amino acids. Germline-derived CDR1 and CDR2 are WSHSY and SAAADI. V dropped 7 bases and J dropped 0 bases, with 10 bases sitting between them. CDR3 DNA: TGCGCCAGCACGGGGACCTCCTCCTACAATGAGCAGTTCTTC. It codes for CASTGTSSYNEQFF.

The rearrangement uses TRBV9 and TRBJ1-2; 7 bases are shared with TRBD1. Trimming cost V 0 bases and J 4 bases; bases outside gene matches: 6. The length of the CDR3 is 15 residues. The germline V gene has CDR1 SGDLS and CDR2 YYNGEE. Here the CDR3 reads CASSVADRRRYGYTF. CDR3 in DNA: TGTGCCAGCAGCGTAGCGGACAGGAGGCGCTATGGCTACACCTTC.

This chain links TRBV2 with TRBJ2-1; D possibly corresponds to TRBD1 (5 bases). Deletions cut 6 bases from V and 4 bases from J, with 10 bases between. This CDR3 is 13 amino acids long. Germline values: CDR1 SNHLY, CDR2 FYNNEI. The CDR3 bases are TGTGCCAGCAGAGAGACAGTGTACAATGAGCAGTTCTTC. Its protein product is CASRETVYNEQFF.

The chain recombines TRBV7-9 with TRBJ1-5, with a weak D call TRBD1 (6 bases). The length of the CDR3 is 14 residues. Germline V lookup: CDR1 SEHNR, CDR2 FQNEAQ (reference sequence). V was clipped by 5 bases and J by 0 bases, with 8 bases between them. In DNA form, the CDR3 reads TGTGCCAGCAGCCGGACAGCTAGCAATCAGCCCCAGCATTTT. It codes for CASSRTASNQPQHF. Full variable domain (missing parts from reference TRBV7-9 and TRBJ1-5): DTGVSQNPRHKITKRGQNVTFRCDPISEHNRLYWYRQTLGQGPEFLTYFQNEAQLEKSRLLSDRFSAERPKGSFSTLEIQRTEQGDSAMYLCASSRTASNQPQHFGDGTRLSIL.

The chain couples TRBV7-3 to TRBJ2-3; D gene unclear. Trimming removed 3 bases at V and 5 bases at J, with 9 bases between. The length of the CDR3 is 13 residues. Germline assignment: CDR1 SGHTA and CDR2 FQGTGA. DNA of the CDR3: TGTGCCAGCAGCTTGGATCTTAAAGATACGCAGTATTTT. Protein: CASSLDLKDTQYF.